This T cell receptor beta chain was documented in a study of regulatory T cells in long-lasting Graves disease (TCRdb year 2021). In terms of the full investigation: Persistent Graves' disease was defined as persistently positive TSH receptor autoantibodies together with antithyroid drug treatment for over 5 years. The study was registered as a clinical trial and conducted in China. Patients with persistent Graves' disease were compared with patients with newly diagnosed Graves' disease using TCR sequencing and RNA sequencing of peripheral blood. TCR sequencing covered some 13 persistent and around 20 newly diagnosed Graves' disease patients, some 35 samples in total. In the clinical cohort, patients with persistent Graves' disease had used antithyroid drugs for an average of around 9.3 years. Overall results and qualifications from the work: Patients with persistent disease shared more public clonotypes (approximately 2,500) than newly diagnosed patients did (around 980). The authors acknowledged the small sample size as a limitation that may reduce accuracy. Persistent Graves' disease patients showed lower TCR Shannon entropy and fewer highly expanded clones than newly diagnosed patients, suggesting clonal expansion. Sequencing and analysis were restricted to the TCR beta chain. TRBV28, TRBJ1-2 and TRBJ2-5 were preferentially used in persistent disease, while TRBV20-1 and TRBJ2-1 were favored in newly diagnosed disease. Because the primary lesion, thyroid tissue, could not be accessed, the study looked at peripheral blood alone.

This sample's time point label indicates: persistent/refractory GD, antithyroid drugs over 5 years with positive TRAb. For both TCR sequencing and RNA sequencing, RNA was extracted from PBMCs using TRIzol. The diagnosis of Graves' disease was made according to American Thyroid Association guidelines. Recruitment of patients was carried out at an endocrinology department in Xi'an, China. From each patient, nine milliliters of peripheral blood was collected into an EDTA anticoagulant tube. PBMCs were isolated by Ficoll Paque Plus density gradient separation without further T cell sorting. An Agilent 2100 Bioanalyzer and agarose gel were used to check RNA quality, while a NanoDrop 2000 measured RNA concentration. The CDR3 goes from the cysteine to the phenylalanine over 17 residues. The kept DNA is CDR3 alone, 51 bases in frame from the first base. CDR1 SGHRS and CDR2 YFSETQ were looked up in the germline V gene. From V the trimming removes 4 bases and from J it removes 3 bases, while the gene matches leave 15 bases of the junction unaccounted for.

Concerning this clonotype itself: Its antigen is currently not known. Base qualities were left out, and no much larger clone turns up one base away.

The library was prepared using multiplex PCR. Instrument used: Illumina HiSeq 4000. TCR beta libraries were built with iRepertoire HTBI primers and Arm-PCR amplification of CDR3 regions. Gel purification was performed on PCR products prior to sequencing. The source study handled its data this way. Gene usage analysis of CDR3 amino acid clonotypes relied on the roughly 60 TRBV and around 13 TRBJ segments identified across samples. COPE and FqMerger were used to merge filtered high-quality paired reads into contigs. BLAST was used to align contigs to IMGT TRBV, TRBD and TRBJ reference genes, and CDR3 was defined according to IMGT. Clonotypes above 0.1% frequency were classified as highly expanded clones. Repertoire diversity was measured by Shannon entropy, and V-J evenness by the Gini coefficient. Public clonotypes were defined as clonotypes shared by more than one individual. The raw public reads went through TCRdb reprocessing: fastp at Q25, MiXCR clone calling, in-frame beta chains kept. Rows are unified per CDR3 protein, each entry keeping the most common DNA and genes. TCRdb's processing, not the authors' own work, is the source of the V and J calls. This sample is represented by 350,000 to 450,000 distinct CDR3 sequences; about 23% of them were singletons. The leading ten clones occupy around 30% of the sample.

This TCR derives from a woman between 40 and 50 years old with Graves disease. Donor details come from another sample of the same person, matched by shared clones. The sequence links TRBV5-1 to TRBJ2-7; TRBD2 aligns with 8 central bases. The material was peripheral blood mononuclear cells (PBMCs), obtained when the disease was refractory, from a patient treated with antithyroid drugs. The nucleotides are TGCGCCAGCAGCCCCACGGGGGGGACCTACCGATTCTACGAGCAGTACTTC. Protein translation: CASSPTGGTYRFYEQYF.